These 30 T cell receptor beta chains originate from one sample sequenced in a study of blood T cell repertoires in COVID-19. Using immunoSEQ multiplex PCR, the repertoire was profiled, and TCRdb retains in-frame clones only, with some absent. The table lists around 200,000 clones, around 82% of them singletons. Sequencing used peripheral blood. The receptor source for this set is a middle-aged man with active or convalescent COVID-19.

The chain recombines TRBV24-1 with TRBJ2-5; a weak D match, TRBD2 (5 bases). V was shortened by 2 bases and J by 5 bases, with 17 bases between the two germline ends. Germline V gives CDR1 KGHDR, CDR2 SFDVKD. The CDR3 sequence is 16 residues long. In nucleotides, the CDR3 is TGTGCCACCAGTGATTCTGGCGGGTCAAGTGGGGAGACCCAGTACTTC. As protein: CATSDSGGSSGETQYF.

The chain combines TRBV18 with TRBJ2-1; 9 nucleotides line up with TRBD2. J gave up 9 bases and V 0 bases, and 9 bases lay outside the gene matches. The CDR3 runs to 16 residues. Germline CDR1 KGHSH, CDR2 LQKENI. The DNA of the CDR3 is TGTGCCAGCTCACCACCCGCGACTAGCGGTTTGAGTGAGCAGTTCTTC. It specifies CASSPPATSGLSEQFF.

This sequence joins TRBV16 and TRBJ1-1; D is possibly TRBD1 (5 bases). CDR3 length: 14 residues. V was trimmed by 0 bases and J by 5 bases, leaving 10 bases between them. From germline, CDR1 is KGHSY and CDR2 FQNENV. CDR3: CASSQSQVLTEAFF. As DNA, the CDR3 is TGTGCCAGCAGCCAATCACAGGTGCTTACTGAAGCTTTCTTT.

The chain recombines TRBV18 with TRBJ1-6; TRBD1 matches at 7 bases. Germline CDR1 KGHSH, CDR2 LQKENI. V shed 5 bases, J shed 9 bases, and the junction held 10 bases outside the gene matches. The CDR3 is made up of 15 amino acids. The chain's CDR3 is CASSIDRDMISPLHF. The CDR3 DNA reads as TGTGCCAGCTCAATTGACAGGGACATGATTTCACCCCTCCACTTT. Together with reference TRBV18 and TRBJ1-6, the CDR3 gives the full variable domain: NAGVMQNPRHLVRRRGQEARLRCSPMKGHSHVYWYRQLPEEGLKFMVYLQKENIIDESGMPKERFSAEFPKEGPSILRIQQVVRGDSAAYFCASSIDRDMISPLHFGNGTRLTVT.

The chain employs TRBV6-5 and TRBJ1-2; 9 nucleotides agree with TRBD1. The trim removed 0 bases at V and 5 bases at J, leaving 7 bases unmatched. This CDR3 region has 16 residues. Germline values: CDR1 MNHEY, CDR2 SVGAGI. CDR3 sequence: CASSYSTGGKRYGYTF. The DNA for the CDR3 is TGTGCCAGCAGTTACTCGACAGGGGGGAAAAGATATGGCTACACCTTC.

Here the CDR3 reads CASSRDRASSYEQYF. DNA for the CDR3: TGTGCCAGCTCACGGGACAGGGCCAGCTCCTACGAGCAGTACTTC. This sequence joins TRBV18 and TRBJ2-7, with TRBD1 identical over 9 bases. The CDR3 loop spans 15 amino acids. Germline V gives CDR1 KGHSH, CDR2 LQKENI. Germline trimming cut 4 bases from V and 0 bases from J; bases unmatched to any gene: 4.

The CDR3 region is CASSLQTGHYNSPLHF. In nucleotides, the CDR3 is TGTGCCAGCAGTTTACAGACGGGACACTACAATTCACCCCTCCACTTT. The chain combines TRBV27 with TRBJ1-6; TRBD1 is a possible D gene (6 bases). CDR1 MNHEY and CDR2 SMNVEV come from the germline V gene (reference sequence). The CDR3 contains 16 residues. V lost 2 bases, J lost 7 bases, and 15 bases lay in between.

Remarks on this clone: The sample has other DNA sequences that encode this CDR3 too. This chain connects TRBV7-3 to TRBJ2-1; 8 nucleotides agree with TRBD2. In germline, CDR1 is SGHTA, CDR2 FQGTGA. J lost 2 bases, V lost 5 bases, and 5 bases had no gene match. The CDR3 spans 15 residues. The CDR3 is CASSLLAGPYNEQFF. Written as DNA, the CDR3 is TGTGCCAGCAGCCTGCTAGCGGGTCCCTACAATGAGCAGTTCTTC.

V gene TRBV7-2 combines with J gene TRBJ1-3; 7 bases match TRBD1. This CDR3 has 14 residues. CDR1 and CDR2 (germline): SGHTA, FQGNSA. V gave up 3 bases and J gave up 4 bases; unmatched junction bases: 3. The CDR3 region has the DNA TGTGCCAGCAGCTTCAGGGGGGCCGGAAACACCATATATTTT. This translates into CASSFRGAGNTIYF.

This chain links TRBV10-1 with TRBJ1-1; 8 bases agree with TRBD1. The germline gives CDR1 WNHNN, CDR2 SYGVQD (reference sequence). The CDR3 has 16 residues. V lost 7 bases, J lost 5 bases, and 15 bases stayed unmatched. Here the CDR3 reads CASNAQGAATGTEAFF. As DNA, the CDR3 is TGCGCCAGCAACGCCCAGGGGGCCGCCACTGGAACTGAAGCTTTCTTT.

J is TRBJ2-3 and V is TRBV7-9, with 14 bases aligning to TRBD2. CDR3 length: 17 amino acids. From germline, CDR1 is SEHNR and CDR2 FQNEAQ (reference sequence). The junction had 9 bases not matched to a gene; V was cut back by 5 bases and J by 5 bases. In DNA, the CDR3 is TGTGCCAGCAGCAAGGGACTAGCGGGGGCCGGTGGAGATACGCAGTATTTT. Residues: CASSKGLAGAGGDTQYF.

The CDR3 loop is CASSPGTDVGGYTF. CDR3 in DNA: TGTGCCAGCAGCCCCGGGACAGATGTTGGTGGCTACACCTTC. The chain joins TRBV28 to TRBJ1-2; TRBD1 agrees at 7 bases. This CDR3 has 14 amino acids. CDR1 is MDHEN, CDR2 SYDVKM, per germline. V was pared by 6 bases and J by 7 bases, with 11 bases of the junction left unmatched.

This sequence joins TRBV5-6 and TRBJ2-5; tentative D call: TRBD1 (7 bases). CDR1 and CDR2 (germline): SGHDT, YYEEEE. This CDR3 has 14 amino acids. V lost 4 bases and J 1 base, leaving 11 bases between the germline ends. The CDR3 spells CASSRGTVQETQYF. The CDR3 DNA sequence: TGTGCCAGCAGCCGCGGGACAGTCCAAGAGACCCAGTACTTC.

This CDR3 is CASSELENEQFF. The CDR3 DNA is TGTGCCAGCAGTGAACTAGAAAATGAGCAGTTCTTC. The rearrangement uses TRBV6-1 and TRBJ2-1; D remains ambiguous. The CDR3 is 12 amino acids. Germline-derived CDR1 and CDR2 are MNHNS and SASEGT. The V gene lost 2 bases and the J gene lost 7 bases, with 6 bases spanning the gap.

This sequence joins TRBV5-1 and TRBJ1-2, with 7 positions matching TRBD1. CDR1 is SGHRS and CDR2 is YFSETQ in the germline V gene. CDR3 size: 16 residues. V trimming: 0 bases; J trimming: 6 bases; junction bases outside the gene matches: 11. Written as DNA, the CDR3 is TGCGCCAGCAGCTTGGCGGATAAATCCAGGGGGAATGGCTACACCTTC. It translates to CASSLADKSRGNGYTF.

This chain links TRBV6-2 or TRBV6-3 with TRBJ1-4; 7 positions match TRBD1. Germline V lookup: CDR1 MNHEY, CDR2 SVGEGT. The CDR3 has 15 amino acids. Trimming cost V 0 bases and J 5 bases; bases outside gene matches: 3. CDR3 in DNA: TGTGCCAGCAGTTACTCTGGGACAGCAAATGAAAAACTGTTTTTT. Its translation: CASSYSGTANEKLFF.

This chain uses TRBV6-2 or TRBV6-3 with TRBJ1-4, with TRBD1 matching over 8 bases. V trimming: 4 bases; J trimming: 2 bases; junction bases outside the gene matches: 6. From germline, CDR1 is MNHEY and CDR2 SVGEGT. The CDR3 runs 16 residues. The CDR3 region has the DNA TGTGCCAGCAGTTGGGACAGGTTTCGCACTAATGAAAAACTGTTTTTT. Protein sequence: CASSWDRFRTNEKLFF.

This clone appeared once. V usage is TRBV7-6 and J usage is TRBJ2-3; the match to TRBD2 covers 12 bases. This CDR3 comprises 17 residues. The ends lost 1 base at V and 4 bases at J; junction bases unmatched: 6. The V gene's germline CDR1 is SGHVS and CDR2 FNYEAQ. The CDR3: CASSLVASGGAPDTQYF. The CDR3 DNA sequence: TGTGCCAGCAGCTTAGTTGCTAGCGGGGGGGCCCCAGATACGCAGTATTTT.

The chain's CDR3 is CSAAPVLEQYF. The DNA of the CDR3 is TGCAGTGCTGCACCAGTGCTCGAGCAGTACTTC. The chain carries TRBV20-1 and TRBJ2-7, with D unresolved. The ends were cut back, 5 bases at V and 6 bases at J, with 11 bases in the middle. The CDR3 contains 11 residues. Germline assignment: CDR1 DFQATT and CDR2 SNEGSKA (reference sequence).

V and J are TRBV28 and TRBJ1-1, with D maybe TRBD1 (6 bases). This CDR3 contains 15 residues. Germline V CDR1 and CDR2: MDHEN, SYDVKM. The V gene lost 6 bases and the J gene lost 0 bases, with 14 bases spanning the gap. The CDR3 sequence is CASSSPQGMNTEAFF. The CDR3 bases are TGTGCCAGCAGCTCCCCACAGGGAATGAACACTGAAGCTTTCTTT.

The chain employs TRBV24-1 and TRBJ1-5; 8 nucleotides align to TRBD1. The CDR3 runs 14 residues. Per the germline V gene, CDR1 is KGHDR and CDR2 is SFDVKD. V trimming: 4 bases; J trimming: 10 bases; junction bases outside the gene matches: 8. Here the CDR3 reads CATSEALTGGPQHF. DNA of the CDR3: TGTGCCACCAGTGAAGCCTTAACAGGGGGACCCCAGCATTTT.

This clone appeared a single time. The chain combines TRBV12-5 with TRBJ2-3; no clear D gene. Germline CDR1 reads LGHNT; CDR2 reads FRNRAP. Trimming took 4 bases from V and 5 from J, leaving 4 bases between them. This CDR3 region has 11 residues. CDR3 nucleotides: TGTGCTAGTGGTTCACTAGATACGCAGTATTTT. Amino acids: CASGSLDTQYF.

This chain connects TRBV11-3 to TRBJ2-1; D is uncertain. The germline gives CDR1 SGHNT, CDR2 YENEEA. The CDR3 consists of 17 residues. V lost 0 bases to trimming and J lost 0 bases, with 12 bases between them. This CDR3 is CASSLDWASSSYNEQFF. The CDR3 nucleotides read TGTGCCAGCAGCTTAGACTGGGCTTCAAGCTCCTACAATGAGCAGTTCTTC.

The chain recombines TRBV30 with TRBJ2-4, with D possibly being TRBD2 (6 bases). The CDR3 runs to 13 residues. CDR1 and CDR2 (germline): GTSNPN, SVGIG (reference sequence). Trimming pared 0 bases from V and 6 bases from J, leaving 9 bases between. The CDR3 is CAWSVGTSNIQYF. The CDR3 DNA sequence: TGTGCCTGGAGTGTTGGGACTTCAAACATTCAGTACTTC.

The J gene is TRBJ2-7, the V gene TRBV27, with TRBD2 matching 13 bases. The CDR3 has 16 amino acids. In germline, CDR1 is MNHEY, CDR2 SMNVEV (reference sequence). With V trimmed by 5 bases and J by 3 bases, 7 bases remained unmatched. The CDR3 is CASSLGLAGLNYEQYF. CDR3 bases: TGTGCCAGCAGTCTGGGACTAGCGGGGCTCAACTACGAGCAGTACTTC.

J is TRBJ1-3 and V is TRBV28; possible D gene TRBD1, 5 bases. CDR1 and CDR2 (germline): MDHEN, SYDVKM. This CDR3 is built from 15 residues. The V end lost 5 bases, the J end lost 6 bases, and 17 bases lay between the germline ends. CDR3 coding DNA: TGTGCCAGCAGTGGGGCGGGAGGTCACGAAAACACCATATATTTT. It yields the protein CASSGAGGHENTIYF.

The chain carries TRBV5-1 and TRBJ2-7; 7 bases match TRBD1. In germline, CDR1 is SGHRS, CDR2 YFSETQ. Trimming took 1 base from V and 6 from J; bases not matched to a gene: 10. This CDR3 is 15 amino acids long. The CDR3, as DNA: TGCGCCAGCAGCTTGTCGTCAACAGGGGCGGGCGAGCAGTACTTC. It specifies CASSLSSTGAGEQYF.

V is TRBV7-3 and J is TRBJ2-7, with 7 bases fitting TRBD1. Germline V gives CDR1 SGHTA, CDR2 FQGTGA. Trimming cost V 4 bases and J 7 bases; bases outside gene matches: 7. The CDR3 is made up of 13 amino acids. DNA for the CDR3: TGTGCCAGCAGCTCCGGACAGGCGCGGGAGCAGTACTTC. The encoded protein is CASSSGQAREQYF.

CDR3 nucleotide sequence: TGTGCCAGCAGCTTGGGTCTTAACAGGGGGAAAAGATTAGTATACGAGCAGTACTTC. This sequence encodes CASSLGLNRGKRLVYEQYF. This chain connects TRBV5-6 to TRBJ2-7, with TRBD1 matching over 8 bases. Germline V gene sequence: CDR1 SGHDT, CDR2 YYEEEE. This CDR3 region has 19 residues. Trimming removed 0 bases from V and 4 bases from J; junction bases left unmatched: 18.

The chain recombines TRBV5-6 with TRBJ1-6; D might be TRBD1 (5 bases). V gave up 0 bases and J gave up 0 bases, with 10 bases separating them. CDR1 and CDR2 (germline): SGHDT, YYEEEE. The CDR3 covers 17 residues. CDR3 bases: TGTGCCAGCAGCTTGGGGGGCGGGAGCTCCTATAATTCACCCCTCCACTTT. Translating it yields CASSLGGGSSYNSPLHF.